The 8 T cell receptor beta chains in this list originate from one sample, sequenced in a study of radiotherapy plus CTLA-4 blockade in lung cancer. The assay was immunoSEQ multiplex PCR, and TCRdb's table has in-frame clones only and misses some. The sample has around 100,000 clones; 81% are singletons. Sequencing was performed on peripheral blood, taken from a patient treated with radiotherapy plus ipilimumab. These receptors came from a human donor with non-small cell lung cancer that progressed on radiotherapy plus ipilimumab. Some clones in this sample may be carry-over from other donors' samples.

The J gene is TRBJ1-4, the V gene TRBV27; no reliable D call. There are 16 residues in the CDR3. V lost 8 bases to trimming and J lost 7 bases, with 23 bases between them. The germline V gene has CDR1 MNHEY and CDR2 SMNVEV (reference sequence). The CDR3 nucleotides read TGTGCCAGCGCGGAAAACCCGCACAGTTACGGTGAAAAACTGTTTTTT. Protein sequence: CASAENPHSYGEKLFF.

The genes are TRBV6-1 and TRBJ2-1, with 7 bases aligning to TRBD1. Germline assignment: CDR1 MNHNS and CDR2 SASEGT. Trimming took 1 base from V and 8 from J; bases not matched to a gene: 11. The length of the CDR3 is 16 residues. CDR3 sequence: CASSEVLGQLRYEQFF. CDR3 nucleotide sequence: TGTGCCAGCAGTGAAGTCCTGGGACAGCTTAGGTATGAGCAGTTCTTC.

The genes are TRBV4-2 and TRBJ1-4; D is unresolved. This CDR3 is built from 17 residues. CDR1 is LGHNA and CDR2 is YNFKEQ in the germline V gene. Between the trimmed V and J ends, which lost 1 base and 0 bases, there was a span of 12 bases. The DNA for the CDR3 is TGTGCCAGCAGCCAAGGGGAGGGTTCAGCAACTAATGAAAAACTGTTTTTT. Translating it yields CASSQGEGSATNEKLFF.

The rearrangement links TRBV27 to TRBJ1-1, with D perhaps TRBD1 (5 bases). This CDR3 spans 14 amino acids. Germline lookup yields CDR1 MNHEY and CDR2 SMNVEV (reference sequence). Trimming removed 5 bases from V and 4 bases from J, with 14 bases in between. CDR3 nucleotide sequence: TGTGCCAGCAGTCCCCTCGACGGGGGCACTGAAGCTTTCTTT. Translated: CASSPLDGGTEAFF.

This chain links TRBV19 with TRBJ1-5; TRBD1 might be the D (5 bases). Germline V gene lookup returns CDR1 LNHDA and CDR2 SQIVND (reference sequence). V was pared by 3 bases and J by 0 bases, with 27 bases between. CDR3 length: 21 amino acids. This CDR3 is CASSIDIRRGREPYSNQPQHF. The DNA of the CDR3 is TGTGCCAGTAGTATCGATATCAGGCGGGGGAGGGAGCCTTATAGCAATCAGCCCCAGCATTTT.

This chain joins TRBV2 and TRBJ1-5, with a possible D match to TRBD1 (6 bases). V shed 3 bases and J shed 5 bases, with 11 bases lying between them. The length of the CDR3 is 14 residues. Germline CDR1 is SNHLY and CDR2 is FYNNEI. This CDR3 is CASSDRGTDQPQHF. The CDR3 bases are TGTGCCAGCAGTGACAGGGGAACCGATCAGCCCCAGCATTTT.

The chain employs TRBV6-5 and TRBJ1-5; 8 bases agree with TRBD1. The CDR3 is 14 amino acids. Germline trimming cut 5 bases from V and 2 bases from J; bases unmatched to any gene: 2. Germline lookup yields CDR1 MNHEY and CDR2 SVGAGI. The CDR3 DNA follows: TGTGCCAGCAGTCAGGGGGCTGGCAATCAGCCCCAGCATTTT. Residues: CASSQGAGNQPQHF.

This clone was found once. The CDR3 nucleotides read TGCGCCAGCAGCCGGACCCCCCGGGAAGAGACCCAGTACTTC. Translation gives CASSRTPREETQYF. The chain has TRBV5-1 and TRBJ2-5; D remains unclear. The germline V gene has CDR1 SGHRS and CDR2 YFSETQ. This CDR3 has 14 amino acids. Trimming cost V 4 bases and J 3 bases, with 13 bases left between them.